This TCR beta chain appears in the sequencing data of a study of T cell repertoires in cytomegalovirus infection. Across the whole study: It can be stated that public TCR beta signatures indicated CMV infection as well as a matching HLA type. General study results and limits: What dominated the ex vivo response were HLA-C-restricted CMV-specific TCR beta clonotypes. Frequencies of public TCR beta families were cumulated, and this identified carriers of CMV plus the relevant HLA.

CDR3 length: 16 residues. Per the germline V gene, CDR1 is DFQATT and CDR2 is SNEGSKA (reference sequence). The V and J ends lost 2 bases and 2 bases, in that order; junction bases with no gene match: 5. This clonotype was counted at least ten times. Its antigen is unidentified. From the reads, TCRdb called clonotypes with MiXCR, one entry per CDR3 protein. The sample contains 300,000 or so distinct CDR3 sequences, around 10% of which appear only once. The sequenced sample was PBMCs. The receptor's source is a human donor in good health (CMV status not recorded). Some clones in this sample may be carry-over from other donors' samples. The rearrangement uses TRBV20-1 and TRBJ2-1; 11 bases are a match to TRBD2. The CDR3 DNA is TGCAGTGCTAGACATACTAGCGGGGGCCCCTACAATGAGCAGTTCTTC. Its translation is CSARHTSGGPYNEQFF.